A selection of T cell receptor beta chains follows, all from one sample in a study of regulatory dendritic cells for organ transplantation. The method was immunoSEQ multiplex PCR; TCRdb's version includes in-frame clones alone and lacks a portion of them. The table has 12,000 or so clones, under 80% seen once. Sequencing was done on a sample of memory CD8+ T cells from blood. All receptors derive from a human donor in good health. The CDR3 runs from the conserved cysteine through the conserved F or W. Each record gives: clone size, J gene, D gene, V gene, CDR3 DNA, CDR3 protein. The D gene is left open where the match is weak. Only some rows state a clone size, as once, few, many or a class for expanded clones.

clone_size: NA; j_call: TRBJ2-7; d_call: TRBD2; v_call: TRBV10-3; cdr3_nt: TGTGCCATCAGTGAGCCTACGGGGGGGCCCCACGAGCAGTACTTC; cdr3_aa: CAISEPTGGPHEQYF
clone_size: once; j_call: TRBJ1-5; d_call: NA; v_call: TRBV27; cdr3_nt: TGTGCCAGCAGTACTGACAGGAATCAGCCCCAGCATTTT; cdr3_aa: CASSTDRNQPQHF
clone_size: NA; j_call: TRBJ2-3; d_call: TRBD2; v_call: TRBV6-4; cdr3_nt: TGTGCCAGCAGTGACTCGACGGCGGGGGGGGGCACAGATACGCAGTATTTT; cdr3_aa: CASSDSTAGGGTDTQYF
clone_size: NA; j_call: TRBJ2-3; d_call: TRBD2; v_call: TRBV4-2; cdr3_nt: TGTGCCAGCAGCCAAGATTGGAACGGGGGGGCCCTAAGCACAGATACGCAGTATTTT; cdr3_aa: CASSQDWNGGALSTDTQYF
clone_size: few; j_call: TRBJ2-7; d_call: NA; v_call: TRBV9; cdr3_nt: TGTGCCAGCAGCGACCAGGGCTACGAGCAGTACTTC; cdr3_aa: CASSDQGYEQYF
clone_size: NA; j_call: TRBJ1-5; d_call: NA; v_call: TRBV15; cdr3_nt: TGTGCCACCAGCAGGGGACCCGATAGCAATCAGCCCCAGCATTTT; cdr3_aa: CATSRGPDSNQPQHF
clone_size: NA; j_call: TRBJ1-3; d_call: TRBD1; v_call: TRBV9; cdr3_nt: TGTGCCAGCAGCCCGGGACAGATTAATGGAAACACCATATATTTT; cdr3_aa: CASSPGQINGNTIYF
clone_size: NA; j_call: TRBJ2-1; d_call: NA; v_call: TRBV25-1; cdr3_nt: TGTGCCAGCAGTGAAGCTTTGCACGAGCAGTTCTTC; cdr3_aa: CASSEALHEQFF
clone_size: NA; j_call: TRBJ1-2; d_call: NA; v_call: TRBV5-6; cdr3_nt: TGTGCCAGCAGATCCGCCGGGAACTATGGCTACACCTTC; cdr3_aa: CASRSAGNYGYTF
clone_size: NA; j_call: TRBJ1-2; d_call: NA; v_call: TRBV30; cdr3_nt: TGTGCCTGGTCAGCTAACTATGGCTACACCTTC; cdr3_aa: CAWSANYGYTF
clone_size: NA; j_call: TRBJ2-7; d_call: NA; v_call: TRBV28; cdr3_nt: TGTGCCAGCAGTCTGGGAGGCTACGAGCAGTACTTC; cdr3_aa: CASSLGGYEQYF
clone_size: NA; j_call: TRBJ2-2; d_call: TRBD2; v_call: TRBV7-8; cdr3_nt: TGTGCCAGCAGCTCTAGACGGTCGGGGGGGACTTTGAACACCGGGGAGCTGTTTTTT; cdr3_aa: CASSSRRSGGTLNTGELFF
clone_size: NA; j_call: TRBJ1-1; d_call: TRBD1; v_call: TRBV10-1; cdr3_nt: TGCGCCAGGAGTCGACAGGGGCCGGGGATAGGCACTGAAGCTTTCTTT; cdr3_aa: CARSRQGPGIGTEAFF
clone_size: NA; j_call: TRBJ2-1; d_call: NA; v_call: TRBV19; cdr3_nt: TGTGCCAGTAGTATCGGTCTTTCATCCGAGCAGTTCTTC; cdr3_aa: CASSIGLSSEQFF
clone_size: once; j_call: TRBJ2-5; d_call: NA; v_call: TRBV7-9; cdr3_nt: TGTGCCAGCAGCCCCCGAAGGGGAATCAGAGAGACCCAGTACTTC; cdr3_aa: CASSPRRGIRETQYF
clone_size: NA; j_call: TRBJ1-2; d_call: TRBD1; v_call: TRBV7-2; cdr3_nt: TGTGCCAGCAGCTTATGGGACAGGGACTATGGCTACACCTTC; cdr3_aa: CASSLWDRDYGYTF
clone_size: NA; j_call: TRBJ1-2; d_call: NA; v_call: TRBV6-1; cdr3_nt: TGTGCCAGCAGTGAAAAGGGGGTCCACCTCTATGGCTACACCTTC; cdr3_aa: CASSEKGVHLYGYTF
clone_size: NA; j_call: TRBJ2-7; d_call: TRBD1; v_call: TRBV5-4; cdr3_nt: TGTGCCAGCAGCGGACCGGGACAGGGGGCTTACGAGCAGTACTTC; cdr3_aa: CASSGPGQGAYEQYF
clone_size: NA; j_call: TRBJ2-1; d_call: NA; v_call: TRBV7-9; cdr3_nt: TGTGCCAGCAGCTTAGGCGCGTGGGCTACGGGCAATGAGCAGTTCTTC; cdr3_aa: CASSLGAWATGNEQFF
clone_size: few; j_call: TRBJ1-2; d_call: NA; v_call: TRBV5-5; cdr3_nt: TGTGCCAGCAGCCTAGGTTTGATACAGGATGTCGGAAGACCTAACTATGGCTACACCTTC; cdr3_aa: CASSLGLIQDVGRPNYGYTF
clone_size: NA; j_call: TRBJ2-7; d_call: NA; v_call: TRBV2; cdr3_nt: TGTGCCAGCAGTGTTGAGGGGACGGGGGAGCAGTACTTC; cdr3_aa: CASSVEGTGEQYF
clone_size: NA; j_call: TRBJ2-1; d_call: TRBD2; v_call: TRBV10-1; cdr3_nt: TGCGCCAGCAGTGAGTCGGCTAGCGGGTACAATGAGCAGTTCTTC; cdr3_aa: CASSESASGYNEQFF
clone_size: NA; j_call: TRBJ2-1; d_call: NA; v_call: TRBV6-5; cdr3_nt: TGTGCCAGCAGAAACGAGCAGTTCTTC; cdr3_aa: CASRNEQFF
clone_size: NA; j_call: TRBJ1-2; d_call: TRBD1; v_call: TRBV28; cdr3_nt: TGTGCCAGCAGTCCTACAGGGGGCGCAGATGGCTACACCTTC; cdr3_aa: CASSPTGGADGYTF
clone_size: NA; j_call: TRBJ1-2; d_call: NA; v_call: TRBV5-1; cdr3_nt: TGCGCCAGCAGCTTGGAGCCTATCCTTGGCTACACCTTC; cdr3_aa: CASSLEPILGYTF
clone_size: NA; j_call: TRBJ2-2; d_call: TRBD2; v_call: TRBV9; cdr3_nt: TGTGCCAGCAGCGTTGGGGGGGACACCGGGGAGCTGTTTTTT; cdr3_aa: CASSVGGDTGELFF
clone_size: NA; j_call: TRBJ2-3; d_call: NA; v_call: TRBV29-1; cdr3_nt: TGCAGCGTCCTAACCCTGAAGGGTATCCAGTATTTT; cdr3_aa: CSVLTLKGIQYF
clone_size: NA; j_call: TRBJ1-2; d_call: NA; v_call: TRBV5-8; cdr3_nt: TGTGCCAGCAGCTTGGTTCTGGGGGTTGATGGCTACACCTTC; cdr3_aa: CASSLVLGVDGYTF
clone_size: NA; j_call: TRBJ1-1; d_call: NA; v_call: TRBV27; cdr3_nt: TGTGCCAGCAGTTTAAGGGCGGCAGGGGTGGCTGCTGAAGCTTTCTTT; cdr3_aa: CASSLRAAGVAAEAFF
clone_size: few; j_call: TRBJ2-7; d_call: NA; v_call: TRBV5-5; cdr3_nt: TGCGCCAGCAGCCAAGTAGGAGCAGGGGAACACGAGCAGTACTTC; cdr3_aa: CASSQVGAGEHEQYF
clone_size: NA; j_call: TRBJ2-3; d_call: TRBD2; v_call: TRBV5-4; cdr3_nt: TGTGCCAGCAGCCCTAGCGGGAGGGTGCCAGATACGCAGTATTTT; cdr3_aa: CASSPSGRVPDTQYF
clone_size: NA; j_call: TRBJ2-5; d_call: TRBD1; v_call: TRBV2; cdr3_nt: TGTGCCAGTGCTGGACAGGAAGAGACCCAGTACTTC; cdr3_aa: CASAGQEETQYF
clone_size: NA; j_call: TRBJ2-7; d_call: TRBD1; v_call: TRBV27; cdr3_nt: TGTGCCAGCAGCTGGCAGACAGGGCCCTACGAGCAGTACTTC; cdr3_aa: CASSWQTGPYEQYF